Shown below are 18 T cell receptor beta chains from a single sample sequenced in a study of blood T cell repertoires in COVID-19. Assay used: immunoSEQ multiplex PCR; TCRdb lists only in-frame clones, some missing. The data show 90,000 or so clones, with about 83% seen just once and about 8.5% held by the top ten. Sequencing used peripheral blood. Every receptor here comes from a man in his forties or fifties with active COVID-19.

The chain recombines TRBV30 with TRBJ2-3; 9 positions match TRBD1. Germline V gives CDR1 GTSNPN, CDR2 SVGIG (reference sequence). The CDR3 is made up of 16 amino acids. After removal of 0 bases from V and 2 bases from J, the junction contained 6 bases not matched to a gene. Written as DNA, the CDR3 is TGTGCCTGGAGTGTGGGACAGGGAATATCCACAGATACGCAGTATTTT. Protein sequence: CAWSVGQGISTDTQYF.

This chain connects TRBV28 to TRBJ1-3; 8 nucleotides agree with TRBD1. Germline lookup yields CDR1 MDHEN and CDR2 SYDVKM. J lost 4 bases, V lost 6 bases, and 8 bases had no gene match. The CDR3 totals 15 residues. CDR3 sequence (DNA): TGTGCCAGCAGCCCGGGACAGGCAGGAGGAAACACCATATATTTT. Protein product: CASSPGQAGGNTIYF.

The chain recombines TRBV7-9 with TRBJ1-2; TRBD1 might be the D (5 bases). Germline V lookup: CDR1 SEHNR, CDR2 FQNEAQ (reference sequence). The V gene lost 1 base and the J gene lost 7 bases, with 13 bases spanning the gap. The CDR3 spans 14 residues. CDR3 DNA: TGTGCCAGCAGCTTAGTGAGTCAGGGTACTGGCTACACCTTC. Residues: CASSLVSQGTGYTF. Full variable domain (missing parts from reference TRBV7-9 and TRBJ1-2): DTGVSQNPRHKITKRGQNVTFRCDPISEHNRLYWYRQTLGQGPEFLTYFQNEAQLEKSRLLSDRFSAERPKGSFSTLEIQRTEQGDSAMYLCASSLVSQGTGYTFGSGTRLTVV.

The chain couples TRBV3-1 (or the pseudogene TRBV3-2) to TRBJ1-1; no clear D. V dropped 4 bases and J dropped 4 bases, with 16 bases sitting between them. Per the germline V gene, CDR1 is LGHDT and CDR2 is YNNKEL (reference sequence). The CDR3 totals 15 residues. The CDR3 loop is CASSPREARRTEAFF. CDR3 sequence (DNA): TGTGCCAGCAGCCCCCGAGAGGCCCGGCGCACTGAAGCTTTCTTT.

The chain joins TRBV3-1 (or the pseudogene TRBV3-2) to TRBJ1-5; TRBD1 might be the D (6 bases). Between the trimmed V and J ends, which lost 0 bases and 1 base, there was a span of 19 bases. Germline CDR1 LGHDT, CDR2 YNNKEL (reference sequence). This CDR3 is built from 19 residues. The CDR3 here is CASSQERGCRAGSNQPQHF. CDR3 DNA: TGTGCCAGCAGCCAAGAAAGGGGGTGCCGGGCGGGCAGCAATCAGCCCCAGCATTTT.

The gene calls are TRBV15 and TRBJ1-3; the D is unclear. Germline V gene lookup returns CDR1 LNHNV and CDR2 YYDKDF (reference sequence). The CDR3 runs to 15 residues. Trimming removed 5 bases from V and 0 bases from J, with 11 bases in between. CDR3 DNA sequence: TGTGCCACCAGCGGCAGGATAAGCTCTGGAAACACCATATATTTT. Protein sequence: CATSGRISSGNTIYF.

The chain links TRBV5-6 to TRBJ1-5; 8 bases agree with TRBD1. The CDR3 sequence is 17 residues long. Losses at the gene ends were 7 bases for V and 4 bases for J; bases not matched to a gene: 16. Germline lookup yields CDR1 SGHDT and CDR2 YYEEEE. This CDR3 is CASSKVRTGIQNQPQHF. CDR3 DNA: TGTGCCAGCTCCAAAGTTAGGACAGGGATTCAGAATCAGCCCCAGCATTTT.

The CDR3 sequence is CASRRQGGYNEQFF. In DNA form, the CDR3 reads TGTGCCAGTAGACGACAGGGTGGCTACAATGAGCAGTTCTTC. The chain carries TRBV19 and TRBJ2-1, with 7 bases that match TRBD1. Germline V gene data show CDR1 as LNHDA and CDR2 as SQIVND (reference sequence). The CDR3 has 14 residues. V was pared by 6 bases and J by 3 bases, with 5 bases of the junction left unmatched.

In DNA, the CDR3 is TGTGCCAGCCACGACAGGAGCTCCTACAATGAGCAGTTCTTC. It codes for CASHDRSSYNEQFF. V and J are TRBV2 and TRBJ2-1, with a weak D call TRBD1 (6 bases). CDR3 size: 14 residues. V lost 8 bases and J 0 bases, leaving 11 bases between the germline ends. Germline V CDR1 and CDR2: SNHLY, FYNNEI.

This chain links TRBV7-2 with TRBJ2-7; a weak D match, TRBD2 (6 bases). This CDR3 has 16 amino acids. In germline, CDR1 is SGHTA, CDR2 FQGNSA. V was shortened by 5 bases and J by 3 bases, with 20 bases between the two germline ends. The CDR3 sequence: CASSPEGTFHFYEQYF. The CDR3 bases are TGTGCCAGCAGCCCCGAAGGGACTTTCCACTTCTACGAGCAGTACTTC.

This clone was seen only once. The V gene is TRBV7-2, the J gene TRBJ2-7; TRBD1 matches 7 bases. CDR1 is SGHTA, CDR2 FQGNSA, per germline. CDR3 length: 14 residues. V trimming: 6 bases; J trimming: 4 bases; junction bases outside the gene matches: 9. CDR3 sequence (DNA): TGTGCCAGCAGTAAGACAGGGATCGGGTACGAGCAGTACTTC. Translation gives CASSKTGIGYEQYF.

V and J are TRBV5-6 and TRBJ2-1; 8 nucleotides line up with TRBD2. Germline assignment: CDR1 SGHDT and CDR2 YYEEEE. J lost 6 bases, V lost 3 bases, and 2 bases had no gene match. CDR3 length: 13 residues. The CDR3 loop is CASSSSGGNEQFF. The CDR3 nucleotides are TGTGCCAGCAGCTCAAGCGGGGGCAATGAGCAGTTCTTC.

DNA of the CDR3: TGTGCCACCAGTGATAGGAGACAGGGAACAGATACGCAGTATTTT. Its translation is CATSDRRQGTDTQYF. The chain links TRBV24-1 to TRBJ2-3; 7 bases are shared with TRBD1. V trimming: 3 bases; J trimming: 3 bases; junction bases outside the gene matches: 5. The length of the CDR3 is 15 residues. The germline V gene has CDR1 KGHDR and CDR2 SFDVKD.

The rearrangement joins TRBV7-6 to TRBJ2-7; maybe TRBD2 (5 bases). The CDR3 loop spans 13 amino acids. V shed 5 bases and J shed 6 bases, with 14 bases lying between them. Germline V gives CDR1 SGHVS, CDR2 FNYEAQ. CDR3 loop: CASSQTGDREQYF. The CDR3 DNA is TGTGCCAGCAGCCAAACCGGGGATCGCGAGCAGTACTTC.

CDR3 DNA: TGTGCCAGCAGTTTATTAATGAACACCGGGGAGCTGTTTTTT. Amino acid sequence: CASSLLMNTGELFF. This chain links TRBV27 with TRBJ2-2, with D unclear. The length of the CDR3 is 14 residues. Germline CDR1 and CDR2: MNHEY and SMNVEV (reference sequence). Trimming pared 1 base from V and 1 base from J, leaving 4 bases between.

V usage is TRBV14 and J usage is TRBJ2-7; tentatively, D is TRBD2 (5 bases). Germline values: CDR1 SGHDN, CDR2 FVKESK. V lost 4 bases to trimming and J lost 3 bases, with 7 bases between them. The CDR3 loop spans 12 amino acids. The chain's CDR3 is CASSPEVYEQYF. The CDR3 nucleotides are TGTGCCAGCAGCCCGGAGGTCTACGAGCAGTACTTC.

The CDR3 nucleotides are TGTGCCTGGGCCAGGGGGGAAAACACTGAAGCTTTCTTT. Translated: CAWARGENTEAFF. This chain links TRBV30 with TRBJ1-1; 7 bases agree with TRBD1. Germline V lookup: CDR1 GTSNPN, CDR2 SVGIG (reference sequence). The CDR3 runs 13 residues. V was pared by 5 bases and J by 2 bases, with 5 bases of the junction left unmatched.

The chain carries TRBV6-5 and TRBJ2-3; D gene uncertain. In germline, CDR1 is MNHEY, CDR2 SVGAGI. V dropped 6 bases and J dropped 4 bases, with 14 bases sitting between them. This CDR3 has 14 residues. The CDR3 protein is CASRESIGPDTQYF. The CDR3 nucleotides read TGTGCCAGCAGGGAGTCGATAGGCCCAGATACGCAGTATTTT.